These T cell receptor beta chains were read from a single sample in a study of T cell responses to AZD1222 COVID-19 vaccine. The assay was immunoSEQ multiplex PCR, and TCRdb's table has in-frame clones only and misses some. The sample carries about 140,000 clones, roughly 92% recorded once. Specimen: peripheral blood, collected 28 days after the second AZD1222 dose. These receptors originate from an adult who received the AZD1222 COVID-19 vaccine. CDR3s include the opening cysteine and the closing phenylalanine or tryptophan. The D gene is left open where the match is weak. Size is stated for part of the rows, as once, few or many counts, or as a class when the clone is expanded.

j_call d_call clone_size v_call cdr3_nt cdr3_aa
TRBJ2-7 - - TRBV19 TGTGCCAGTAAAGGCGGGGTAACCTACGAGCAGTACTTC CASKGGVTYEQYF
TRBJ1-1 - - TRBV12-3/TRBV12-4 TGTGCCAGCAGTGGACAGATAAACACTGAAGCTTTCTTT CASSGQINTEAFF
TRBJ1-3 - once TRBV5-1 TGCGCCAGCAGCTTCCAAGGAGGGAACGCCGGAAACACCATATATTTT CASSFQGGNAGNTIYF
TRBJ2-7 - - TRBV4-1 TGCGCCAGCAGCCAGATCAGGGCCTACGAGCAGTACTTC CASSQIRAYEQYF
TRBJ2-1 TRBD2 - TRBV18 TGTGCCAGCTCACCGCGGGGGGAGCGGACCCTCAATGAGCAGTTCTTC CASSPRGERTLNEQFF
TRBJ1-6 - - TRBV7-3 TGTGCCAGCAGCTTAGAGGGTATAGGTTCACCCCTCCACTTT CASSLEGIGSPLHF
TRBJ2-7 - - TRBV10-3 TGTGCCATCGGCGCAGGGGACTACGAGCAGTACTTC CAIGAGDYEQYF
TRBJ2-1 TRBD1 - TRBV23-1 TGCGCCAGCATTTACCGGGACAGCTCCTACAATGAGCAGTTCTTC CASIYRDSSYNEQFF
TRBJ2-5 TRBD2 - TRBV7-3 TGTGCCAGCAGACCTACCGGGACTATCCAAGAGACCCAGTACTTC CASRPTGTIQETQYF
TRBJ2-7 TRBD2 - TRBV20-1 TGCAGTGCTAGTAGGCTTAGCGGGAGTCCCCACGAGCAGTACTTC CSASRLSGSPHEQYF
TRBJ2-5 - once TRBV6-5 TGTGCCAGCAGCGCCGGTAGGGTACAAGAGACCCAGTACTTC CASSAGRVQETQYF
TRBJ1-2 TRBD1 - TRBV13 TGTGCCAGCAGTCGGGACAGGGCGCGGGGCTACACCTTC CASSRDRARGYTF
TRBJ1-2 TRBD1 - TRBV28 TGTGCCAGCAGTACTCGGGACAGAAAGGGCTACACCTTC CASSTRDRKGYTF
TRBJ1-3 - - TRBV30 TGTGCCTGGAGTGTAGGTCGGGCTGGAAACACCATATATTTT CAWSVGRAGNTIYF
TRBJ1-1 - - TRBV6-6 TGTGCCAGCAGTTTATTGGGGGGTACTGAAGCTTTCTTT CASSLLGGTEAFF
TRBJ1-2 - few TRBV7-9 TGTGCCAGCGCTAGGGGGGAATATGGCTACACCTTC CASARGEYGYTF